These 29 T cell receptor beta chains share one sample of origin, sequenced in a study of Graves' ophthalmopathy and Graves' hyperthyroidism. Amplifying from RNA transcripts, the study obtained TCR beta CDR3 regions. Following a first-round RT-PCR that used HTBI primers, a second-round multiplex PCR was carried out. Each CDR3 protein gets one entry after TCRdb re-called the multiplex PCR reads with MiXCR. The table has fewer than 650,000 distinct CDR3 sequences, 20% to 25% seen once; the top ten hold approximately 7%. The sample comprised peripheral blood. The receptors were sampled from a woman younger than 30 with stable Graves' hyperthyroidism. Some clones in this sample may be carry-over from other donors' samples.

A note on this clonotype: This is likely a read error, given that the CDR3 carries no conserved phenylalanine or tryptophan at its end. The V gene is TRBV19, the J gene TRBJ1-1; weak D call: TRBD1 (5 bases). Germline V gene data show CDR1 as LNHDA and CDR2 as SQIVND (reference sequence). This CDR3 spans 12 amino acids. Trimming took off 6 bases at V and 6 bases at J, with 11 bases between the two ends. The CDR3 loop is CASSLGGAEAFC. The CDR3 nucleotides read TGTGCCAGTAGCCTGGGGGGTGCTGAAGCTTTCTGT.

This clonotype was seen ten or more times. This chain joins TRBV6-1 and TRBJ2-7; D may match TRBD1 or TRBD2 (5 bases each). Germline CDR1 MNHNS, CDR2 SASEGT. This CDR3 region has 15 residues. V lost 3 bases to trimming and J lost 2 bases, with 14 bases between them. The CDR3 region has the DNA TGTGCCAGCAGTGACGGGGCCAGGATGGCCTACGAGCAGTACTTC. As protein: CASSDGARMAYEQYF.

The chain carries TRBV6-1 and TRBJ2-5; 12 bases map to TRBD1. J gave up 7 bases and V 2 bases, and 2 bases lay outside the gene matches. The CDR3 extends over 14 amino acids. The V gene's germline CDR1 is MNHNS and CDR2 SASEGT. The CDR3 is CASSESGQGATQYF. CDR3 coding DNA: TGTGCCAGCAGTGAATCGGGACAGGGGGCGACCCAGTACTTC.

Points on this clonotype: This may be a read error, as it is one base from a much larger clone. The V and J genes are TRBV20-1 and TRBJ2-7, with TRBD1 identical over 7 bases. V was pared by 5 bases and J by 4 bases, with 5 bases of the junction left unmatched. The CDR3 consists of 12 residues. In germline, CDR1 is DFQATT, CDR2 SNEGSKA (reference sequence). DNA for the CDR3: TGCAGTGCTCCGGGACAGAAGTACGAGCAGTACTTC. The encoded protein is CSAPGQKYEQYF.

J is TRBJ2-2 and V is TRBV5-1, with 7 positions matching TRBD2. Per germline, CDR1 SGHRS and CDR2 YFSETQ. The CDR3 runs to 17 residues. V shed 1 base, J shed 4 bases, and the junction held 10 bases outside the gene matches. CDR3 residues: CASSLLPGLVGTGELFF. The CDR3 nucleotides are TGCGCCAGCAGCTTGTTACCCGGACTAGTGGGCACCGGGGAGCTGTTTTTT.

This clonotype was picked up many times. The genes are TRBV12-3 or TRBV12-4 and TRBJ2-7, with TRBD2 matching over 10 bases. V shed 3 bases, J shed 0 bases, and the junction held 2 bases outside the gene matches. The length of the CDR3 is 15 residues. The CDR3 spells CASSFSGGPSYEQYF. CDR3 DNA sequence: TGTGCCAGCAGTTTTAGCGGGGGGCCCTCCTACGAGCAGTACTTC.

In its sample, this clonotype was seen a few times. The chain recombines TRBV11-2 with TRBJ1-1; D is perhaps TRBD1 (6 bases). The CDR3 has 15 amino acids. Germline V gives CDR1 SGHAT, CDR2 FQNNGV. With 5 bases removed from V and 5 bases from J, the gap between germline ends came to 18 bases. CDR3 protein: CASSPLQGWKTEAFF. The DNA for the CDR3 is TGTGCCAGCAGCCCCTTACAGGGTTGGAAGACTGAAGCTTTCTTT.

This clonotype was seen many times. This rearrangement joins TRBV7-2 to TRBJ2-7; D gene uncertain. The V end lost 6 bases, the J end lost 3 bases, and 9 bases lay between the germline ends. The CDR3 spans 12 residues. Per germline, CDR1 SGHTA and CDR2 FQGNSA. Here the CDR3 DNA reads TGTGCCAGCAGTGATAGCCTCTACGAGCAGTACTTC. This codes for CASSDSLYEQYF.

The rearrangement links TRBV20-1 to TRBJ2-5; either TRBD1 or TRBD2 may supply D (5 bases each). CDR3 size: 14 residues. Germline-derived CDR1 and CDR2 are DFQATT and SNEGSKA (reference sequence). The V end lost 3 bases, the J end lost 4 bases, and 15 bases lay between the germline ends. Here the CDR3 DNA reads TGCAGTGCTAGGGACACCGGAGGATTAGAGACCCAGTACTTC. Amino acids: CSARDTGGLETQYF.

The rearrangement uses TRBV20-1 and TRBJ2-4, with D possibly TRBD2 on 6 matching bases. From germline, CDR1 is DFQATT and CDR2 SNEGSKA (reference sequence). V lost 5 bases and J 8 bases, leaving 22 bases between the germline ends. The CDR3 has 15 residues. In DNA, the CDR3 is TGCAGTGCTCACGGCGGGAATCTTCGTCTCGACATTCAGTACTTC. Its translation is CSAHGGNLRLDIQYF.

The chain combines TRBV29-1 with TRBJ2-2; tentative D call: TRBD1 (6 bases). The V and J ends lost 2 bases and 5 bases respectively, with 12 bases between them. This CDR3 is 14 amino acids long. Germline CDR1 and CDR2: SQVTM and ANQGSEA. CDR3 DNA sequence: TGCAGCGTTGAATCGTATCAGGGGACCGGGGAGCTGTTTTTT. It encodes CSVESYQGTGELFF.

The rearrangement links TRBV30 to TRBJ1-5; possibly TRBD1 for D (6 bases). The CDR3 consists of 18 residues. CDR1 and CDR2 (germline): GTSNPN, SVGIG (reference sequence). Trimming shortened V by 0 bases and J by 7 bases, and 25 bases separated the two germline ends. The CDR3 sequence: CAWSVRPSTSGVGQPQHF. The DNA of the CDR3 is TGTGCCTGGAGTGTAAGACCCTCTACGTCAGGGGTCGGGCAGCCCCAGCATTTT.

The CDR3 DNA reads as TGTGCCAGCACGCGAGCGTCCAACACCGGGGAGCTGTTTTTT. This gives the protein CASTRASNTGELFF. The chain links TRBV28 to TRBJ2-2; D is unresolved. Germline V lookup: CDR1 MDHEN, CDR2 SYDVKM. Trimming left V 7 bases short and J 2 bases short, with 11 bases between. The CDR3 extends over 14 amino acids.

The chain employs TRBV29-1 and TRBJ1-1; the D is unclear. Germline V gene data show CDR1 as SQVTM and CDR2 as ANQGSEA. This CDR3 comprises 15 residues. Trimming pared 7 bases from V and 4 bases from J, leaving 22 bases between. The CDR3 sequence is CSAPKHIGYGTEAFF. The CDR3 DNA sequence: TGCAGCGCCCCGAAGCATATAGGGTATGGCACTGAAGCTTTCTTT.

The J gene is TRBJ2-6, the V gene TRBV6-4; the D is unclear. Trimming removed 2 bases from V and 0 bases from J, with 5 bases in between. Germline V lookup: CDR1 MRHNA, CDR2 SNTAGT. The CDR3 is 15 residues long. The CDR3 nucleotides read TGTGCCAGCAGTGACACGAGCTCTGGGGCCAACGTCCTGACTTTC. Encoded protein: CASSDTSSGANVLTF.

The chain has TRBV20-1 and TRBJ1-1; D remains ambiguous. Germline V gene sequence: CDR1 DFQATT, CDR2 SNEGSKA (reference sequence). The CDR3 consists of 13 residues. Deletions cut 3 bases from V and 4 bases from J, with 12 bases between. CDR3 in DNA: TGCAGTGCTAGGACCCTTAGTGGCACTGAAGCTTTCTTT. It specifies CSARTLSGTEAFF.

This clonotype was seen ten or more times. V is TRBV11-2 and J is TRBJ2-7; TRBD2 might be the D (5 bases). The germline V gene encodes CDR1 SGHAT and CDR2 FQNNGV. This CDR3 has 15 amino acids. Trimming removed 5 bases at V and 4 bases at J, with 18 bases between. The CDR3 loop is CASSTWETTGYEQYF. In DNA, the CDR3 is TGTGCCAGCAGCACCTGGGAGACTACGGGTTACGAGCAGTACTTC. Drawing the rest from reference TRBV11-2 and TRBJ2-7, the complete variable domain is EAGVAQSPRYKIIEKRQSVAFWCNPISGHATLYWYQQILGQGPKLLIQFQNNGVVDDSQLPKDRFSAERLKGVDSTLKIQPAKLEDSAVYLCASSTWETTGYEQYFGPGTRLTVT.

At least ten counts were recorded for this clonotype. This chain uses TRBV4-1 with TRBJ1-2, with D possibly matching TRBD1 (6 bases). CDR3 size: 12 residues. Germline CDR1 and CDR2: MGHRA and YSYEKL. Trimming stripped 3 bases from V and 8 bases from J, with 10 bases between. CDR3 in amino acids: CASSHTGRGYTF. The CDR3, as DNA: TGCGCCAGCAGCCATACAGGGCGCGGCTACACCTTC.

This clonotype was counted many times. J is TRBJ1-5 and V is TRBV2; D possibly corresponds to TRBD1 (5 bases). Germline V gene data show CDR1 as SNHLY and CDR2 as FYNNEI. Trimming took 2 bases from V and 6 from J, leaving 17 bases between them. CDR3 length equals 16 residues. This CDR3 reads CASSEIKGIRTQPQHF. In DNA form, the CDR3 reads TGTGCCAGCAGTGAAATCAAGGGGATCCGAACTCAGCCCCAGCATTTT. Drawing the rest from reference TRBV2 and TRBJ1-5, the complete variable domain is EPEVTQTPSHQVTQMGQEVILRCVPISNHLYFYWYRQILGQKVEFLVSFYNNEISEKSEIFDDQFSVERPDGSNFTLKIRSTKLEDSAMYFCASSEIKGIRTQPQHFGDGTRLSIL.

In its sample, this clonotype was seen many times. This clone may be a read error of a much larger clone one base away. The chain couples TRBV6-2 or TRBV6-3 to TRBJ1-2; no clear D gene. CDR1 is MNHEY and CDR2 is SVGEGT in the germline V gene. Trimming stripped 5 bases from V and 7 bases from J, with 8 bases between. The CDR3 is 11 amino acids. CDR3 region: CASSQGSGYTF. CDR3 bases: TGTGCCAGCAGTCAAGGGAGTGGCTACACCTTC.

This clonotype was counted many times. The chain combines TRBV20-1 with TRBJ2-7; 8 positions agree with TRBD1. Germline lookup yields CDR1 DFQATT and CDR2 SNEGSKA (reference sequence). Unmatched junction bases numbered 6, after V lost 2 bases and J lost 3 bases. The CDR3 spans 14 residues. Written as DNA, the CDR3 is TGCAGTGCTAGACCCTCGACAGGGGACTACGAGCAGTACTTC. This sequence encodes CSARPSTGDYEQYF.

This clonotype came up many times. The CDR3 DNA sequence: TGTGCCTGGGGCGACAGGGCGGGCAATCAGCCCCAGCATTTT. This gives the protein CAWGDRAGNQPQHF. This chain connects TRBV30 to TRBJ1-5, with 7 bases identical to TRBD1. Germline lookup yields CDR1 GTSNPN and CDR2 SVGIG (reference sequence). Unmatched junction bases numbered 6, after V lost 5 bases and J lost 2 bases. The CDR3 is 14 amino acids.

This clonotype was seen repeatedly, ten times or more. V and J are TRBV29-1 and TRBJ2-5, with D possibly matching TRBD1 (5 bases). This CDR3 comprises 12 residues. Trimming took 3 bases from V and 2 from J, leaving 7 bases between them. Looked up from germline, CDR1 is SQVTM and CDR2 is ANQGSEA. CDR3 sequence (DNA): TGCAGCGTTGACCAGGGACAAGAGACCCAGTACTTC. Translated, it gives CSVDQGQETQYF.

Regarding this clonotype: The junction differs from germline at one of its ends, possibly a read error. CDR3 protein: CASSEGEAGSRSYEQYF. CDR3 nucleotides: TGTGCCAGCAGTGAAGGAGAGGCCGGCAGCCGGTCCTACGAACAGTACTTC. The chain carries TRBV6-1 and TRBJ2-7; D is unresolved. The CDR3 has 17 amino acids. Germline-derived CDR1 and CDR2 are MNHNS and SASEGT.

This clonotype was counted many times. The V and J genes are TRBV28 and TRBJ2-7; 9 nucleotides line up with TRBD2. The length of the CDR3 is 15 residues. Germline V gene sequence: CDR1 MDHEN, CDR2 SYDVKM. Trimming removed 3 bases from V and 0 bases from J; junction bases left unmatched: 3. As DNA, the CDR3 is TGTGCCAGCAGTTTCGCGGGAGGGCTCTCCTACGAGCAGTACTTC. Its protein product is CASSFAGGLSYEQYF. The whole variable domain, filled in from reference TRBV28 and TRBJ2-7, reads DVKVTQSSRYLVKRTGEKVFLECVQDMDHENMFWYRQDPGLGLRLIYFSYDVKMKEKGDIPEGYSVSREKKERFSLILESASTNQTSMYLCASSFAGGLSYEQYFGPGTRLTVT.

The chain couples TRBV30 to TRBJ1-1, with 7 bases identical to TRBD1. Germline trimming cut 8 bases from V and 0 bases from J; bases unmatched to any gene: 6. This CDR3 spans 13 amino acids. Germline V gene sequence: CDR1 GTSNPN, CDR2 SVGIG (reference sequence). CDR3: CALRQGMNTEAFF. The CDR3 region has the DNA TGTGCCCTGAGACAGGGAATGAACACTGAAGCTTTCTTT.

The sample holds one count of this clonotype. The V and J genes are TRBV12-3 or TRBV12-4 and TRBJ1-3; tentative D call: TRBD1 (6 bases). Trimming cost V 7 bases and J 6 bases, with 19 bases left between them. This CDR3 has 15 residues. The CDR3 spells CASNARQAGENTIYF. CDR3 DNA: TGTGCCAGCAACGCTAGACAGGCAGGTGAAAACACCATATATTTT.

This chain joins TRBV12-3 or TRBV12-4 and TRBJ2-2; 11 bases align to TRBD2. The CDR3 length is 17 residues. The junction had 8 bases not matched to a gene; V was cut back by 8 bases and J by 0 bases. The CDR3 reads CASGRLAGRSNTGELFF. The CDR3 region has the DNA TGTGCCAGCGGGCGACTAGCGGGGAGATCGAACACCGGGGAGCTGTTTTTT.

In its sample, this clonotype was seen many times. The rearrangement uses TRBV30 and TRBJ2-7; D possibly corresponds to TRBD1 (6 bases). CDR1 GTSNPN and CDR2 SVGIG come from the germline V gene (reference sequence). The CDR3 extends over 13 amino acids. Trimming took off 4 bases at V and 4 bases at J, with 14 bases between the two ends. The CDR3 loop is CAWTVGHRYEQYF. For the CDR3, the DNA is TGTGCCTGGACGGTGGGACATAGATACGAGCAGTACTTC.